The present entry profiles one TCR beta chain with its context. The germline gives CDR1 SGHNT, CDR2 YENEEA. CDR3 size: 14 residues. The V end lost 5 bases, the J end lost 1 base, and 11 bases lay between the germline ends. This entry is derived from a study of blood T cell repertoires in COVID-19. Study-level information: Donors in the United States, Italy and Spain gave samples during acute or convalescent COVID-19.

The assay was immunoSEQ multiplex PCR, and TCRdb's table has in-frame clones only and misses some. The sample holds approximately 150,000 clones, 85% to 90% seen once. Input material: peripheral blood. This clonotype originated in a woman in her sixties with active COVID-19. V usage is TRBV11-3 and J usage is TRBJ1-1, with TRBD1 as a possible D gene (6 bases). CDR3 amino acids: CASSLQGPNTEAFF. In DNA, the CDR3 is TGTGCCAGCAGCCTACAGGGCCCGAACACTGAAGCTTTCTTT.